These 13 T cell receptor beta chains were all obtained from the same sample, sequenced in a study of human T cells and chemical hapten exposure. TCRdb analysed the RACE reads with MiXCR anew, one entry per CDR3 protein. The sample lists about 120,000 distinct CDR3 sequences; 12% to 15% were seen once. This sample's time point: patch test 1, 2 weeks after DPC sensitization. Sample treatment: therapeutic diphenylcyclopropenone sensitization with weekly scalp DPC. Source: whole blood, taken in connection with sensitization to the hapten diphenylcyclopropenone (DPC). These receptors were taken from a man aged 18 to 29 with alopecia areata. Some clones in this sample may be carry-over from other donors' samples.

J is TRBJ2-2 and V is TRBV7-2, with D maybe TRBD2 (7 bases). CDR1 is SGHTA and CDR2 is FQGNSA in the germline V gene. The germline V and J ends were trimmed by 6 bases and 5 bases, with 13 bases remaining between them. CDR3 size: 14 residues. CDR3 nucleotide sequence: TGTGCCAGCAGGAAACAGGGAGGGACCGGGGAGCTGTTTTTT. As protein: CASRKQGGTGELFF.

In its sample, this clonotype was seen a few times. The rearrangement joins TRBV5-1 to TRBJ1-1; TRBD1 aligns across 7 bases. Germline assignment: CDR1 SGHRS and CDR2 YFSETQ. The CDR3 extends over 12 amino acids. Unmatched junction bases numbered 4, after V lost 4 bases and J lost 7 bases. The CDR3 nucleotides read TGCGCCAGCAGCCCCAGGGGGGTTGAAGCTTTCTTT. As protein: CASSPRGVEAFF. Filled out from reference TRBV5-1 and TRBJ1-1, the complete variable domain reads KAGVTQTPRYLIKTRGQQVTLSCSPISGHRSVSWYQQTPGQGLQFLFEYFSETQRNKGNFPGRFSGRQFSNSRSEMNVSTLELGDSALYLCASSPRGVEAFFGQGTRLTVV.

The genes are TRBV20-1 and TRBJ2-3; no firm D call. The ends were cut back, 3 bases at V and 2 bases at J, with 9 bases in the middle. The CDR3 runs to 13 residues. Germline V gives CDR1 DFQATT, CDR2 SNEGSKA (reference sequence). DNA of the CDR3: TGCAGTGCTAGTCTGCAGATCACAGATACGCAGTATTTT. Translation gives CSASLQITDTQYF.

For this clonotype: A much larger clone lies one base from this, so it may be a read error. The chain joins TRBV7-3 to TRBJ2-5; weak D call: TRBD2 (6 bases). CDR3 size: 13 residues. CDR1 is SGHTA, CDR2 FQGTGA, per germline. The CDR3 DNA follows: TGTGCCAGCAGCTTCGGGACTCAAGAGACCCTGTACTTC. Protein sequence: CASSFGTQETLYF. The entire variable domain, with the rest obtained from reference TRBV7-3 and TRBJ2-5, is as follows: GAGVSQTPSNKVTEKGKYVELRCDPISGHTALYWYRQSLGQGPEFLIYFQGTGAADDSGLPNDRFFAVRPEGSVSTLKIQRTERGDSAVYLCASSFGTQETLYFGPGTRLLVL.

This clonotype was detected only a few times. In DNA form, the CDR3 reads TGTGCCAGCAGTGATGAGGGGCACTATGGCTACACCTTC. Translating it yields CASSDEGHYGYTF. The rearrangement links TRBV25-1 to TRBJ1-2, with D perhaps matching TRBD1 (5 bases). The germline CDR1 and CDR2 sequences are MGHDK and SYGVNS. Between the trimmed V and J ends, which lost 3 bases and 3 bases, there was a span of 8 bases. The CDR3 runs 13 residues.

The chain couples TRBV7-8 to TRBJ2-5; D perhaps matches TRBD1 (6 bases). CDR3 size: 14 residues. V was pared by 5 bases and J by 3 bases, with 13 bases between. Looked up from germline, CDR1 is SGHVS and CDR2 is FQNEAQ. The CDR3 loop is CASSPPEGEETQYF. The CDR3 nucleotides are TGTGCCAGCAGCCCCCCCGAGGGGGAAGAGACCCAGTACTTC.

This chain uses TRBV4-1 with TRBJ1-3; weak D call: TRBD1 (5 bases). This CDR3 has 16 residues. V lost 2 bases, J lost 4 bases, and 15 bases lay in between. Looked up from germline, CDR1 is MGHRA and CDR2 is YSYEKL. The CDR3 DNA reads TGCGCCAGCAGCCAACCTGTCGGGGGACGAGGAAACACCATATATTTT. This sequence encodes CASSQPVGGRGNTIYF.

This rearrangement joins TRBV6-6 to TRBJ2-1; 7 bases fit TRBD1. Losses at the gene ends were 0 bases for V and 14 bases for J; bases not matched to a gene: 4. Germline values: CDR1 MNHNY, CDR2 SVGAGI (reference sequence). The CDR3 length is 12 residues. The CDR3 reads CASSYSGTAEFF. The CDR3 DNA sequence: TGTGCCAGCAGTTACTCGGGGACAGCGGAGTTCTTC.

V and J are TRBV5-4 and TRBJ2-5; unclear D gene. Germline lookup yields CDR1 SGHNT and CDR2 YYREEE (reference sequence). Trimming left V 4 bases short and J 4 bases short, with 17 bases between. CDR3 length equals 15 residues. The CDR3 loop is CASSARDGRRETQYF. The CDR3 DNA reads as TGTGCCAGCAGCGCCCGAGACGGGCGGCGAGAGACCCAGTACTTC.

V gene TRBV15 combines with J gene TRBJ1-2, with D unclear. V was cut by 0 bases and J by 7 bases, with 3 bases left in between. This CDR3 is built from 11 residues. From germline, CDR1 is LNHNV and CDR2 YYDKDF (reference sequence). The CDR3 DNA reads TGTGCCACCAGCAGAGAGGGTGGCTACACCTTC. It encodes CATSREGGYTF.

V is TRBV27 and J is TRBJ1-1; D is possibly TRBD1 (6 bases). Germline CDR1 reads MNHEY; CDR2 reads SMNVEV (reference sequence). V dropped 7 bases and J dropped 3 bases, with 15 bases sitting between them. The CDR3 is made up of 14 amino acids. This CDR3 reads CASTPGVGYTEAFF. The CDR3 coding sequence is TGTGCCAGCACTCCAGGGGTTGGGTACACTGAAGCTTTCTTT.

This clonotype occurred once. CDR3 coding DNA: TGCGCCAGCAGTCCAGGGGGCGCGGGTTACGAGCAGTACGTC. This codes for CASSPGGAGYEQYV. This chain joins TRBV10-2 and TRBJ2-7; 8 bases align to TRBD1. After removal of 5 bases from V and 4 bases from J, the junction contained 7 bases not matched to a gene. CDR3 length: 14 amino acids. Germline V gives CDR1 WSHSY, CDR2 SAAADI.

At least ten counts were recorded for this clonotype. The V gene is TRBV6-4, the J gene TRBJ1-2; D possibly corresponds to TRBD1 (5 bases). V lost 5 bases to trimming and J lost 8 bases, with 9 bases between them. The germline V gene has CDR1 MRHNA and CDR2 SNTAGT. The CDR3 runs to 11 residues. The CDR3 is CASSYQGGYTF. The CDR3 coding sequence is TGTGCCAGCAGTTATCAGGGAGGCTACACCTTC.